Here is one T cell receptor beta chain with its context. Using its own MiXCR run on the 5' RACE reads, TCRdb lists one record per CDR3 protein. The data show 40,000 or so distinct CDR3 sequences, about 7.4% seen once. The CDR3 is made up of 19 amino acids. Trimming at V came to 2 bases and at J to 1 base, leaving 9 bases not matched to a gene. Germline lookup yields CDR1 MDHEN and CDR2 SYDVKM. This entry is derived from a study of chronic HIV infection and antiretroviral therapy. This clonotype was sampled from an adult who had HIV and had not received antiretroviral therapy, or was an uninfected healthy control (not recorded which). This sequence joins TRBV28 and TRBJ1-6; 9 bases are shared with TRBD1. Sequenced material: peripheral blood. CDR3 sequence: CASSLPLGQGLSYNSPLHF. In DNA, the CDR3 is TGTGCCAGCAGTTTACCCCTAGGACAGGGGCTATCCTATAATTCACCCCTCCACTTT. Supplemented by reference TRBV28 and TRBJ1-6, the full variable domain reads DVKVTQSSRYLVKRTGEKVFLECVQDMDHENMFWYRQDPGLGLRLIYFSYDVKMKEKGDIPEGYSVSREKKERFSLILESASTNQTSMYLCASSLPLGQGLSYNSPLHFGNGTRLTVT.